This is a list of T cell receptor beta chains from one sample in a study of coeliac disease. Sequencing was performed with immunoSEQ multiplex PCR; in TCRdb, only in-frame clones are kept and a portion is missing. The sample lists thousands of clones; roughly three fifths were seen once. The sample consisted of lamina propria lymphocytes from the gut. These receptors originate from a woman aged 55-70 years with active celiac disease. Both conserved end residues are part of each CDR3. A D gene is named only where the DNA matches it firmly. Expanded clones get a size class; other rows say once, few or many, or leave the size out.

D gene	V gene	J gene	clone size	CDR3 DNA	CDR3 protein
TRBD2	TRBV9	TRBJ2-1	-	TGTGCCAGCAGCCATGGGGGTAGCGGGGGGGTGAATGAGCAGTTCTTC	CASSHGGSGGVNEQFF
-	TRBV28	TRBJ2-4	-	TGTGCCAGCACCTCCCTATTGGACATTCAGTACTTC	CASTSLLDIQYF
-	TRBV2	TRBJ1-1	-	TGTGCCAGCGGGCGACAACTGAACACTGAAGCTTTCTTT	CASGRQLNTEAFF
-	TRBV7-8	TRBJ2-7	few	TGTGCCAGCAGCGTCCAAAAGGGGATTTACGAGCAGTACTTC	CASSVQKGIYEQYF
-	TRBV7-3	TRBJ1-6	-	TGTGCCAGCAGCTTGGGGGCTGACTCACCCCTCCACTTT	CASSLGADSPLHF
-	TRBV20-1	TRBJ1-1	medium-sized	TGCAGTGCTAGAGATATCAGGGAAGCTTTCTTT	CSARDIREAFF
-	TRBV19	TRBJ1-6	-	TGTGCCAGTAGTATTAGCAGGGATTCACCCCTCCACTTT	CASSISRDSPLHF
-	TRBV5-6	TRBJ1-6	-	TGTGCCAGCAGCGGGGGCTTAACCTATAATTCACCCCTCCACTTT	CASSGGLTYNSPLHF
-	TRBV5-1	TRBJ1-4	-	TGCGCCAGCAGCCCTGGGGCAGGGCTTAATGAAAAACTGTTTTTT	CASSPGAGLNEKLFF
TRBD1	TRBV27	TRBJ1-5	few	TGTGCCAGCAGTCCCGGGACAGGGGGCGAGCAGCCCCAGCATTTT	CASSPGTGGEQPQHF
-	TRBV18	TRBJ2-4	-	TGTGCCAGCTCATCCACAGGAGCCAAAAACATTCAGTACTTC	CASSSTGAKNIQYF
TRBD1	TRBV28	TRBJ1-2	-	TGTGCCAGCAGTCCGATATACTACAGGGGAGGAAATGGCTACACCTTC	CASSPIYYRGGNGYTF
TRBD2	TRBV15	TRBJ2-5	few	TGTGCCACCAGCATGGGAGGGACGGAGACCCAGTACTTC	CATSMGGTETQYF
-	TRBV28	TRBJ2-3	few	TGTGCCAGCAGTTTCTCCGGCTCGGGTCGGGATACGCAGTATTTT	CASSFSGSGRDTQYF
TRBD2	TRBV7-9	TRBJ2-1	-	TGTGCCAGCACCCAAGGGGGGACTAGAAATGAGCAGTTCTTC	CASTQGGTRNEQFF
-	TRBV4-1	TRBJ1-1	-	TGCGCCAGCAGCTTCACAGGCGACACTGAAGCTTTCTTT	CASSFTGDTEAFF
-	TRBV7-2	TRBJ2-7	-	TGTGCCAGCAGCTTATTAGCTGGTACCGAGCAGTACTTC	CASSLLAGTEQYF
-	TRBV9	TRBJ1-5	few	TGTGCCAGCAGCCCGAGCGTGAGGCCCCAGCATTTT	CASSPSVRPQHF
TRBD1	TRBV18	TRBJ1-2	-	TGTGCCAGCTCACCAAATACCGGGACAGCGTTCTTCCGTGGCTACACCTTC	CASSPNTGTAFFRGYTF
-	TRBV4-1	TRBJ1-2	-	TGCGCCAGCAGCCAAGGGGGCGGAAACTATGGCTACACCTTC	CASSQGGGNYGYTF
TRBD1	TRBV4-1	TRBJ2-7	-	TGCGCCAGCAGCCAAGGGACAGGGGAATATTACGAGCAGTACTTC	CASSQGTGEYYEQYF
TRBD2	TRBV25-1	TRBJ2-4	-	TGTGCCAGCAGTGAATGGTCTAGCGGGAGACAAAACATTCAGTACTTC	CASSEWSSGRQNIQYF
TRBD1	TRBV7-9	TRBJ1-2	-	TGTGCCAGCAGCTTAGAGTCCGGGACAGGGGGCGGCTACACCTTC	CASSLESGTGGGYTF
-	TRBV4-3	TRBJ2-3	-	TGCGCCAGCAGCCAAGGCAGGACACCCAGATTGGCAGATACGCAGTATTTT	CASSQGRTPRLADTQYF
-	TRBV2	TRBJ2-2	-	TGTGCCAGCATTACGGGGTACCGGACCGGGGAGCTGTTTTTT	CASITGYRTGELFF
TRBD1	TRBV5-1	TRBJ2-1	-	TGCGCCAGCAGCCACGGGACAGGAGGTGGTAATGAGCAGTTCTTC	CASSHGTGGGNEQFF
TRBD2	TRBV7-9	TRBJ2-5	-	TGTGCCAGCAGCTTTATGCTGTCGGGGGGGCGAGGAGAGACCCAGTACTTC	CASSFMLSGGRGETQYF
-	TRBV5-4	TRBJ2-6	-	TGTGCCAGCAGCCAAAGAACAGGTATCTCTGGGGCCAACGTCCTGACTTTC	CASSQRTGISGANVLTF
TRBD1	TRBV4-1	TRBJ2-7	once	TGCGCCAGCAGCCAAGATAAAGGGACAGGGGCCTACGAGCAGTACTTC	CASSQDKGTGAYEQYF
TRBD1	TRBV7-2	TRBJ1-4	-	TGTGCCAGCAGGGGGACAGCGATTAATGAAAAACTGTTTTTT	CASRGTAINEKLFF
TRBD1	TRBV5-1	TRBJ1-1	-	TGCGCCAGCGGAGGGACAGGGGGCACTGAAGCTTTCTTT	CASGGTGGTEAFF
-	TRBV2	TRBJ1-5	-	TGTGCCAGCAGTTCACCGGGACAACCGCCCCAGCATTTT	CASSSPGQPPQHF
-	TRBV11-3	TRBJ1-1	-	TGTGCCAGCAGCTTCGAGGAGAACACTGAAGCTTTCTTT	CASSFEENTEAFF
TRBD2	TRBV5-6	TRBJ2-1	few	TGTGCCAGCAGCTTGGGTGGGAGGGGTGAGCAGTTCTTC	CASSLGGRGEQFF
TRBD1	TRBV27	TRBJ1-1	-	TGTGCCAGCAGTCCCACAGGGGGCCGTTTTGCCGAAGCTTTCTTT	CASSPTGGRFAEAFF